The T cell receptor (beta chain) under discussion was sequenced for a study of cytomegalovirus exposure and HLA in healthy donors (TCRdb year 2017). Background on the whole study: In an earlier analysis of under 750 of the donors, 276 Gb of sequence data and about 110 million unique TCR beta sequences from about 190 million T cells were reported. An early release covering 550 to 650 HLA-typed donors comprised about 310 gigabases of sequencing data and 65 million to 100 million unique TCR sequences. Among the roughly 400 genotyped donors, approximately 76% belonged to the genetic ancestry cluster associated with self-reported Caucasian donors. The study aimed to test whether signatures of past pathogen exposure could be identified by cataloging public T cell receptors. The T cell repertoires of about 700 subjects were profiled by immunosequencing and related to cytomegalovirus serostatus. In addition to the first cohort of 650 to 800 subjects, a separate validation cohort of approximately 130 different subjects was used. To predict cytomegalovirus infection status, the study combined high-throughput TCR immunosequencing, statistical association of individual TCRs with disease status, and machine learning. A later analysis re-analyzed previously published TCR beta repertoires from 550 to 700 donors and added high-resolution HLA genotyping to study TCR occurrence patterns. Rather than drawing on any new phenotypic data, the later analysis identified candidate immune exposures from TCR beta sequences and the way those sequences occurred across donors. To decide whether each TCR beta V gene segment behaved as functional or pseudogenic, an earlier analysis of approximately 590 of the donors relied on high-throughput TCR beta sequencing. Donor age, sex, ethnicity and CMV serostatus were compiled alongside the repertoire data. A later genetic analysis used genome-wide SNP genotypes for about 65% of the 666 donors, treating that subset as a discovery cohort. All discovery cohort repertoires had been generated using a single sequencing platform. Class I and class II HLA loci were covered by the typing at four-digit resolution. Typing coverage varied by locus: roughly 620-640 donors for A, B, C, DRB1 and DQB1; more than 500 for DQA1; over 600 for DPA1; approximately 470 for DPB1. Roughly 5 DR-DQ haplotypes were treated as single units for association and clustering because of strong linkage in the cohort. Among approximately 370 genotyped donors of the cohort, an average of around 220,000 unique TCR beta nucleotide sequences was sequenced per donor, of which 15% to 20% were non-productive. General conclusions and limits of the study: Cytomegalovirus status was reported to be diagnosed by the classifier with high specificity and sensitivity in both the original and validation cohorts. A further reported finding was that TCR beta sequences accurately predicted the HLA-A and HLA-B alleles for most subjects in the first cohort. Most TCR sequences were seen in very few donors, while some public TCRs were found in many individuals. Strong co-occurrence of HLA alleles, especially DR and DQ, made assigning TCR associations to individual alleles difficult. In a later analysis, TCR association rates were found to vary across HLA loci, with the most associated TCRs seen for DRB1 alleles and the fewest for HLA-C alleles. A later analysis found that HLA-associated TCR beta chains were more clonally expanded and had lower generation probabilities than equally common non-associated chains. A later analysis found that most CMV-associated TCR beta chains appeared HLA-restricted, with HLA associations seemingly driven largely by CMV exposure. A few of the identified cytomegalovirus-associated TCR beta chains were confirmed in vitro to be specific for cytomegalovirus antigens. Because HLA typing was missing for some donors at each locus, association tests included only the typed subset. Because counts were too low, approximately 15 rarely observed V segments, including chromosome 9 orphons, were excluded from the earlier analysis of some 590 of the donors. A cluster of highly shared sequence variants was judged likely to be a technical artifact of the sequencing pipeline. The authors suggested that the approach could potentially be generalized to other disease states and immunological phenotypes. The only immune exposure information available for the cohort was CMV serostatus. A later genetic analysis associated a missense DCLRE1C variant with V-gene and J-gene trimming of TCR beta chains, and an independent cohort replicated the association. In the study, 150 to 200 TCR beta chains were listed as associated with cytomegalovirus. The 87-base-pair reads could not distinguish some IMGT-functional V segments, including TRBV6-2 and TRBV6-3, so those segments were excluded. This cohort had only TCR beta chains sequenced, and the lack of alpha or paired-chain data limited which features could be detected. The presence/absence analyses assumed that sequencing depth was roughly uniform across donors, and that assumption may not be true. In a later genetic analysis, fewer N-insertions in productive TCRs were reported among donors in an Asian-associated ancestry cluster than the approximately 670-donor mean. Correlated functional status among segregating V segments might reflect linkage disequilibrium, but an unknown experimental factor could not be ruled out. At a false discovery rate of 0.05, a later analysis linked approximately 18,000 TCR beta sequences to specific HLA alleles. A later analysis reported that several top co-occurrence clusters appeared linked to parvovirus B19, influenza, CMV and Epstein-Barr virus. Broadly in line with IMGT annotations, most TCR beta V segments showed up in productive rearrangements about 87% or about 30% of the time in an earlier analysis of approximately 640 of the donors.

Receptor amplification or capture employed the immunoSEQ multiplex PCR assay. For the multiplex PCR, a mixture combining 60 forward primers for TCR Vbeta segments and 13 reverse primers for TCR Jbeta segments was used. The CDR3 region of rearranged TCR beta genes was amplified from genomic DNA with a multiplex PCR assay. The amplified TCR beta libraries were sequenced on the Illumina HiSeq System as 87-base-pair reads. From the authors' description of their analysis: Across the roughly 670 repertoires, a later analysis counted 75 million to 90 million unique TCR beta chains, roughly 11 million of which were shared by at least two donors. Raw reads were error-corrected and collapsed into unique sequences with a nearest-neighbor algorithm that merged closely related sequences to remove PCR and sequencing errors. To assign V, D and J gene segments, CDR3 sequences were aligned to IMGT reference sequences. Each retained sequence needed at least a six-nucleotide match to both a V gene segment and a J gene segment. A rearrangement was called productive if the CDR3 had no stop codons and remained in frame with V and J, and every other rearrangement was called non-productive. CDR3 was defined by IMGT convention, running from the second conserved V-encoded cysteine to the conserved J-encoded phenylalanine. The earlier analysis of 587 of the donors excluded sequences that lacked an unambiguous match to a single V gene segment. In an earlier analysis of 450 to 750 of the donors, a V segment was called functional when productive rearrangements were above 56.7%, and segregating when the standard deviation between donors exceeded 5%. To diagnose cytomegalovirus status from the catalog of TCR beta chain sequences, a statistical classification framework was built. In a later analysis, TCR nucleotide sequences were compared against IMGT/GENE-DB human TR gene sequences so that V and J genes could be assigned. Using the TCRdist pipeline, a later analysis assigned CDR3 sequences along with most-parsimonious VDJ recombination scenarios. A later analysis defined each TCR beta chain by its CDR3 amino acid sequence plus V-gene family, and excluded reads lacking a unique V-gene family. To address suspected cross-contamination and a sequencing artifact, a later analysis removed a few hundred highly shared, low-generation-probability nucleotide sequences. For each public chain, a later analysis derived a clonal expansion index from normalized ranks of inferred template counts within each repertoire. A later analysis computed generation probabilities with a VDJ recombination model fitted to out-of-frame rearrangements, and checked the results against IGoR. A later analysis scored TCR-TCR, TCR-HLA and TCR-CMV co-occurrence with hypergeometric tests, applying a repertoire-size bias correction to TCR pairs. To estimate false discovery rates, a later analysis permuted the HLA or CMV assignments 20 times. In a later analysis, co-occurring TCRs were grouped with DBSCAN, and TCRdist sequence similarity was added when clustering was performed within HLA-allele-positive subsets. Co-occurrence clustering excluded repertoires with fewer than 30,000 or more than 120,000 public chains, plus five with anomalous nucleotide sharing. TCRdb provides this immuneACCESS table in a form limited to in-frame rearrangements. Some clones are lacking; in checked studies, under half of them reflect an unresolved V gene, and why the rest are absent is not known. D and trimming were read from the DNA, whereas the V and J calls and clone size are those reported in that table. A total of about 190,000 clones appear in this sample, less than 85% of them only once. 1% of the sample belongs to the ten largest clones.

The cohort was made up of several hundred healthy bone marrow donors. At the time of sampling, all cohort members were nominally healthy, though unrecorded immune exposures were likely present. The donor tested CMV seronegative and was one of the 352 seronegative cohort members. Each donor provided a peripheral blood sample, and peripheral blood mononuclear cells were used for TCR beta sequencing. The Qiagen DNeasy Blood Extraction Kit was used to extract genomic DNA from the blood cell samples. The germline V gene sets CDR1 to SQVTM and CDR2 to ANQGSEA. The V end gives up 7 bases and the J end 7 bases, leaving 13 bases in the junction not matched to a gene. The CDR3 sequence holds 14 residues, the cysteine and phenylalanine included. Left in the record is the CDR3 DNA by itself, 42 bases read in frame from the first base. With regard to this clone: Its target antigen remains unknown. Base qualities are not recorded, but no much larger clone differs from it by a single base.

Sequencing was performed on PBMCs. This sequence was found in a boy aged 2 to 10 in good health and CMV-seronegative. The rearranged segments are TRBV29-1 and TRBJ2-7; TRBD1 fits 10 bases in the junction. The CDR3 reads as follows: CSGQAGTGAQEQYF. The bases read TGCAGCGGGCAGGCCGGGACAGGGGCCCAAGAGCAGTACTTC.